A single sample gave rise to the 8 T cell receptor beta chains below, sequenced in a study of cytomegalovirus exposure and HLA in healthy donors. PCR used 60 Vbeta primers and 13 Jbeta primers. Some clones are missing from TCRdb's copy, which holds only in-frame ones; the method was immunoSEQ multiplex PCR. Altogether about 180,000 clones are present, 84% being singletons, with the ten largest covering more than 0.85%. Sequencing input: PBMCs. These receptors all stem from a man aged 30 to 39 in good health and CMV-seronegative.

J is TRBJ2-3 and V is TRBV4-3; 7 nucleotides line up with TRBD1. This CDR3 has 15 amino acids. V gave up 4 bases and J gave up 1 base; unmatched junction bases: 5. Germline V gives CDR1 LGHNA, CDR2 YSLEER. The CDR3 DNA reads TGCGCCAGCAGCCCCGGGACAGAGGGCACAGATACGCAGTATTTT. It codes for CASSPGTEGTDTQYF.

V gene TRBV27 combines with J gene TRBJ2-7, with D perhaps matching TRBD1 (5 bases). The CDR3 sequence is 16 residues long. V was shortened by 8 bases and J by 3 bases, with 23 bases between the two germline ends. Germline V gene data show CDR1 as MNHEY and CDR2 as SMNVEV (reference sequence). CDR3: CASAASLGPISYEQYF. CDR3 DNA: TGTGCCAGCGCCGCATCCCTGGGGCCGATTAGCTACGAGCAGTACTTC.

V gene TRBV27 combines with J gene TRBJ2-5; 7 bases line up with TRBD1. Germline CDR1 reads MNHEY; CDR2 reads SMNVEV (reference sequence). The CDR3 is made up of 15 amino acids. V shed 2 bases and J 4 bases; nucleotides not matched to a gene: 7. The chain's CDR3 is CASSLRDRALETQYF. CDR3 coding DNA: TGTGCCAGCAGTTTACGCGACAGGGCTTTAGAGACCCAGTACTTC.

The chain carries TRBV11-1 and TRBJ2-3, with TRBD1 matching over 8 bases. CDR3 size: 16 residues. CDR1 is SGHAT and CDR2 is FQDESV in the germline V gene (reference sequence). V dropped 3 bases and J dropped 0; count of bases not matched to a gene: 5. The CDR3 loop is CASSFGQGASTDTQYF. The CDR3 region has the DNA TGTGCCAGCAGCTTTGGACAGGGCGCTAGCACAGATACGCAGTATTTT.

This clone was found once. The V call is TRBV5-1, the J call TRBJ2-1; tentative D call: TRBD2 (5 bases). Trimming left V 4 bases short and J 5 bases short, with 19 bases between. The CDR3 extends over 16 amino acids. CDR1 and CDR2 (germline): SGHRS, YFSETQ. Here the CDR3 reads CASSLRAGGDHNEQFF. The CDR3 coding sequence is TGCGCCAGCAGCCTGAGAGCAGGAGGAGACCACAATGAGCAGTTCTTC.

On this clone: A read error may account for a junction end that differs from germline. The chain has TRBV9 and TRBJ1-1; tentatively, D is TRBD1 (6 bases). Germline values: CDR1 SGDLS, CDR2 YYNGEE. The CDR3 totals 15 residues. The CDR3 nucleotides read TGTGCCAGCAGCGGGGGGGGGCAGGGGAACGCTGAAGCTTTCTTT. Translating it yields CASSGGGQGNAEAFF.

The chain combines TRBV7-9 with TRBJ1-1; D is possibly TRBD1 (6 bases). The germline V and J ends were trimmed by 5 bases and 4 bases, with 17 bases remaining between them. Per the germline V gene, CDR1 is SEHNR and CDR2 is FQNEAQ (reference sequence). The CDR3 runs to 15 residues. The CDR3 sequence: CASSARAPQGTEAFF. As DNA, the CDR3 is TGTGCCAGCAGCGCCCGGGCTCCACAGGGCACTGAAGCTTTCTTT.

A word on this clone: One end of the junction fails to match germline, which may point to a read error. V is TRBV7-9 and J is TRBJ1-1; no reliable D call. CDR1 and CDR2 (germline): SEHNR, FQNEAQ (reference sequence). CDR3 length: 13 residues. The CDR3 DNA sequence: TGTTCCAGCAGCTTTCAGGTAAACACTGAAGCTTTCTTT. Translation: CSSSFQVNTEAFF.